The present TCR beta chain was sequenced within a study of blood T cells in healthy people across ages. This clonotype has a handful of counts. This CDR3 comprises 14 residues. The germline gives CDR1 LNHDA, CDR2 SQIVND (reference sequence). Then a second PCR, running about 6 to 11 cycles, was carried out with a sample-barcoded 5' primer and a J-beta primer mix. MiXCR, run by TCRdb on the 5' RACE reads, gives a single entry per CDR3 protein. The sample has about 800,000 distinct CDR3 sequences, 25% seen once. These data were also reused for a study on T cells of mothers and their children.

Sequenced: blood. This TCR was sampled from a boy aged 5-17 years in good health. The chain joins TRBV19 to TRBJ2-5, with D perhaps being TRBD1 or TRBD2 (5 bases each). The J call is doubtful: the DNA matches TRBJ2-1 better. CDR3 bases: TGTGCCAGTGCTGGGACCAAGAAGCAGAAGAAGCAGTTCTTC. Protein product: CASAGTKKQKKQFF.